Listed here are 31 T cell receptor beta chains from one sample, sequenced in a study of human T cells and chemical hapten exposure. Via MiXCR, TCRdb re-called the RACE reads, giving one row per CDR3 protein. In the table there are about 42,000 distinct CDR3 sequences, 8% to 9% of which are singletons. Described time point: patch test 2, 6 weeks after DPC sensitization. Treatment in this sample: therapeutic diphenylcyclopropenone sensitization with weekly scalp DPC. Material: whole blood, obtained in connection with sensitization to the hapten diphenylcyclopropenone (DPC). These receptors were obtained from a woman aged 40 to 55 with alopecia areata. Some clones in this sample may be carry-over from other donors' samples.

The sample holds many counts of this clonotype. The chain links TRBV19 to TRBJ1-5; the D is unclear. With 1 base removed from V and 1 base from J, the gap between germline ends came to 8 bases. Germline lookup yields CDR1 LNHDA and CDR2 SQIVND (reference sequence). This CDR3 region has 15 residues. CDR3 residues: CASSIGTASNQPQHF. As DNA, the CDR3 is TGTGCCAGTAGTATAGGGACGGCGAGCAATCAGCCCCAGCATTTT.

There are many counts of this clonotype. The chain employs TRBV18 and TRBJ1-1; D may be TRBD1 (6 bases). Trimming took 4 bases from V and 3 from J, leaving 15 bases between them. Germline CDR1 reads KGHSH; CDR2 reads LQKENI. There are 15 residues in the CDR3. The CDR3 nucleotides are TGTGCCAGCTCACTTCCGGGGGCAGGGGACACTGAAGCTTTCTTT. Its protein is CASSLPGAGDTEAFF. The whole variable domain, filled in from reference TRBV18 and TRBJ1-1, reads NAGVMQNPRHLVRRRGQEARLRCSPMKGHSHVYWYRQLPEEGLKFMVYLQKENIIDESGMPKERFSAEFPKEGPSILRIQQVVRGDSAAYFCASSLPGAGDTEAFFGQGTRLTVV.

A single count supports this clonotype. The rearrangement links TRBV28 to TRBJ2-7, with D perhaps TRBD1 (6 bases). Trimming cost V 4 bases and J 1 base, with 11 bases left between them. The length of the CDR3 is 14 residues. CDR1 and CDR2 (germline): MDHEN, SYDVKM. Written as DNA, the CDR3 is TGTGCCAGCAGTTCTACAGGGTTTTCCTACGAGCAGTACTTC. It encodes CASSSTGFSYEQYF.

The chain has TRBV5-1 and TRBJ2-7; 12 positions match TRBD2. The germline V gene encodes CDR1 SGHRS and CDR2 YFSETQ. The CDR3 has 14 amino acids. V trimming: 1 base; J trimming: 4 bases; junction bases outside the gene matches: 0. Here the CDR3 reads CASSLTSGGYEQYF. CDR3 nucleotides: TGCGCCAGCAGCTTGACTAGCGGGGGGTACGAGCAGTACTTC.

This clonotype was recorded at least ten times. The CDR3: CATRSTGRSYNEQFF. The CDR3 bases are TGTGCCACCAGGTCAACAGGGAGGTCCTACAATGAGCAGTTCTTC. This chain uses TRBV15 with TRBJ2-1, with D perhaps given as TRBD1 or TRBD2 (6 bases each). V shed 6 bases and J shed 1 base, with 13 bases lying between them. The CDR3 loop spans 15 amino acids. Germline CDR1 LNHNV, CDR2 YYDKDF (reference sequence).

The sample holds many counts of this clonotype. Here the CDR3 reads CASRSGTWNTGELFF. For the CDR3, the DNA is TGTGCCAGCAGATCCGGGACATGGAACACCGGGGAGCTGTTTTTT. The rearrangement uses TRBV7-7 and TRBJ2-2, with D possibly being TRBD1 (6 bases). V was clipped by 6 bases and J by 1 base, with 12 bases between them. Germline values: CDR1 SSHAT, CDR2 FNYEAQ (reference sequence). The CDR3 runs 15 residues.

This clonotype was observed a handful of times. The chain links TRBV7-2 to TRBJ2-2, with TRBD2 matching over 8 bases. The germline CDR1 and CDR2 sequences are SGHTA and FQGNSA. J lost 0 bases, V lost 1 base, and 1 base had no gene match. This CDR3 is built from 16 residues. CDR3 residues: CASSLVLAANTGELFF. The CDR3 region has the DNA TGTGCCAGCAGCTTAGTACTAGCGGCGAACACCGGGGAGCTGTTTTTT.

The chain couples TRBV11-2 to TRBJ2-2; D uncertain. CDR1 and CDR2 (germline): SGHAT, FQNNGV. The CDR3 spans 12 residues. The CDR3 is CAGSDPPGELFF. CDR3 nucleotide sequence: TGTGCGGGGTCAGACCCTCCCGGGGAGCTGTTTTTT.

This clonotype was counted ten times or more. This sequence joins TRBV3-1 and TRBJ1-2, with 7 positions matching TRBD1. From germline, CDR1 is LGHDT and CDR2 YNNKEL (reference sequence). The CDR3 has 15 amino acids. The V gene end was trimmed by 4 bases and the J gene end by 1 base; junction bases not matched to a gene: 6. The DNA of the CDR3 is TGTGCCAGCAGCCCGGAGGGGGCCCATAACTATGGCTACACCTTC. Protein product: CASSPEGAHNYGYTF.

This clonotype was seen a handful of times. The rearrangement uses TRBV15 and TRBJ1-5; TRBD1 might be the D (6 bases). This CDR3 region has 16 residues. V was pared by 3 bases and J by 0 bases, with 12 bases between. Germline V gives CDR1 LNHNV, CDR2 YYDKDF (reference sequence). CDR3 sequence: CATSRKQGLSNQPQHF. The CDR3 DNA is TGTGCCACCAGCAGGAAACAGGGTCTTAGCAATCAGCCCCAGCATTTT. The full variable domain, its missing parts supplied by reference TRBV15 and TRBJ1-5, is DAMVIQNPRYQVTQFGKPVTLSCSQTLNHNVMYWYQQKSSQAPKLLFHYYDKDFNNEADTPDNFQSRRPNTSFCFLDIRSPGLGDTAMYLCATSRKQGLSNQPQHFGDGTRLSIL.

This clonotype has a count of ten or more. The V gene is TRBV7-2, the J gene TRBJ2-5; 7 bases line up with TRBD2. Germline CDR1 and CDR2: SGHTA and FQGNSA. Unmatched junction bases numbered 10, after V lost 6 bases and J lost 3 bases. There are 15 residues in the CDR3. In DNA form, the CDR3 reads TGTGCCAGCAGAATGGTGGGGGGGTTAGAAGAGACCCAGTACTTC. Its translation is CASRMVGGLEETQYF.

The chain couples TRBV7-3 to TRBJ1-1; no clear D gene. CDR1 and CDR2 from the germline V gene are SGHTA and FQGTGA. Trimming took off 5 bases at V and 1 base at J, with 11 bases between the two ends. The CDR3 loop spans 14 amino acids. CDR3 region: CASSQLAGNTEAFF. CDR3 in DNA: TGTGCCAGCAGCCAGTTGGCGGGGAACACTGAAGCTTTCTTT.

The chain has TRBV9 and TRBJ2-3; D is ambiguous. This CDR3 comprises 11 residues. Germline CDR1 reads SGDLS; CDR2 reads YYNGEE. V was cut by 3 bases and J by 4 bases, with 3 bases left in between. This chain's CDR3 is CASSGPDTQYF. The CDR3, as DNA: TGTGCCAGCAGCGGTCCAGATACGCAGTATTTT. Using reference TRBV9 and TRBJ2-3 for the parts outside the CDR3, the full variable domain is DSGVTQTPKHLITATGQRVTLRCSPRSGDLSVYWYQQSLDQGLQFLIQYYNGEERAKGNILERFSAQQFPDLHSELNLSSLELGDSALYFCASSGPDTQYFGPGTRLTVL.

There are a few counts of this clonotype. V is TRBV20-1 and J is TRBJ1-1; D gene ambiguous. CDR1 is DFQATT and CDR2 is SNEGSKA in the germline V gene (reference sequence). With 0 bases removed from V and 6 bases from J, the gap between germline ends came to 20 bases. The CDR3 runs 16 residues. Written as DNA, the CDR3 is TGCAGTGCTAGAGATGGAGGTCTAACCCGAAACGCTGAAGCTTTCTTT. This encodes CSARDGGLTRNAEAFF.

There are many counts of this clonotype. This chain links TRBV13 with TRBJ2-3, with a possible D match to TRBD1 (8 bases). The germline CDR1 and CDR2 sequences are PRHDT and FYEKMQ (reference sequence). Between the trimmed V and J ends, which lost 5 bases and 5 bases, there was a span of 29 bases. This CDR3 spans 19 amino acids. The CDR3 DNA reads TGTGCCAGCAGCCCCAGGGGGAGGGGCAGGGGGCGCAGAGAAGATACGCAGTATTTT. Its translation: CASSPRGRGRGRREDTQYF.

This clonotype appeared a few times. The rearrangement joins TRBV7-9 to TRBJ2-7; tentatively, D is TRBD1 or TRBD2 (5 bases each). Germline CDR1 and CDR2: SEHNR and FQNEAQ (reference sequence). V lost 6 bases to trimming and J lost 0 bases, with 12 bases between them. The CDR3 spans 14 residues. This chain's CDR3 is CASRSEGHSYEQYF. CDR3 coding DNA: TGTGCCAGCAGGTCCGAGGGGCACTCCTACGAGCAGTACTTC.

The genes are TRBV19 and TRBJ2-7; TRBD1 matches 11 bases. Trimming at V came to 7 bases and at J to 3 bases, leaving 8 bases not matched to a gene. This CDR3 is built from 15 residues. The germline V gene encodes CDR1 LNHDA and CDR2 SQIVND (reference sequence). The CDR3 is CASTISGTGGYEQYF. CDR3 DNA sequence: TGTGCCAGTACCATTTCCGGGACAGGGGGCTACGAGCAGTACTTC.

The rearrangement uses TRBV11-2 and TRBJ2-2, with a tentative D call TRBD2 (5 bases). The CDR3 covers 13 residues. Germline CDR1 is SGHAT and CDR2 is FQNNGV. The V gene lost 1 base and the J gene lost 5 bases, with 5 bases spanning the gap. CDR3 in amino acids: CASSLAGTGELFF. The CDR3 DNA sequence: TGTGCCAGCAGCTTAGCGGGGACCGGGGAGCTGTTTTTT. Together with reference TRBV11-2 and TRBJ2-2, the CDR3 gives the full variable domain: EAGVAQSPRYKIIEKRQSVAFWCNPISGHATLYWYQQILGQGPKLLIQFQNNGVVDDSQLPKDRFSAERLKGVDSTLKIQPAKLEDSAVYLCASSLAGTGELFFGEGSRLTVL.

This clonotype was recorded at least ten times. The V gene is TRBV6-2 or TRBV6-3, the J gene TRBJ2-5; D is unclear. CDR3 size: 13 residues. Germline-derived CDR1 and CDR2 are MNHEY and SVGEGT. V shed 6 bases and J shed 2 bases, with 10 bases lying between them. CDR3 protein: CASRHWKQETQYF. CDR3 bases: TGTGCCAGCAGACACTGGAAACAAGAGACCCAGTACTTC.

This clonotype was observed at least ten times. V gene TRBV19 combines with J gene TRBJ2-4; 7 bases match TRBD1. Germline V lookup: CDR1 LNHDA, CDR2 SQIVND (reference sequence). CDR3 length: 15 residues. V gave up 10 bases and J gave up 0 bases; unmatched junction bases: 9. The CDR3 is CATQDRTLAKNIQYF. DNA for the CDR3: TGTGCCACCCAGGACAGGACTTTAGCCAAAAACATTCAGTACTTC.

The table lists this clonotype with a few counts. The J gene is TRBJ2-7, the V gene TRBV27; 12 nucleotides line up with TRBD2. With V trimmed by 4 bases and J by 4 bases, 2 bases remained unmatched. The germline V gene has CDR1 MNHEY and CDR2 SMNVEV (reference sequence). This CDR3 comprises 14 residues. CDR3 nucleotide sequence: TGTGCCAGCAGTTCCGGACTAGCGGGGTACGAGCAGTACTTC. This gives the protein CASSSGLAGYEQYF.

This clonotype was detected a few times. The V and J genes are TRBV5-1 and TRBJ2-1; D assignment may be TRBD1 or TRBD2 (5 bases each). CDR1 SGHRS and CDR2 YFSETQ come from the germline V gene. Between the trimmed V and J ends, which lost 0 bases and 7 bases, there was a span of 14 bases. The CDR3 has 15 amino acids. As DNA, the CDR3 is TGCGCCAGCAGCTTGGTTTTAGGGACGAAAAATGAGCAGTTCTTC. It yields the protein CASSLVLGTKNEQFF. The variable domain in full, completed from reference TRBV5-1 and TRBJ2-1, reads KAGVTQTPRYLIKTRGQQVTLSCSPISGHRSVSWYQQTPGQGLQFLFEYFSETQRNKGNFPGRFSGRQFSNSRSEMNVSTLELGDSALYLCASSLVLGTKNEQFFGPGTRLTVL.

This clonotype was observed at least ten times. CDR3 amino acids: CASRPGSPRANTEAFF. In DNA form, the CDR3 reads TGTGCCAGCAGACCCGGGTCCCCTCGTGCGAACACTGAAGCTTTCTTT. The chain is built from TRBV7-2 and TRBJ1-1; D not certain. Germline values: CDR1 SGHTA, CDR2 FQGNSA. This CDR3 is built from 16 residues. Trimming stripped 6 bases from V and 1 base from J, with 18 bases between.

The rearrangement joins TRBV11-2 to TRBJ2-2; D may be TRBD2 (7 bases). V lost 3 bases and J lost 4, with 12 bases in between. Germline-derived CDR1 and CDR2 are SGHAT and FQNNGV. The CDR3 runs 15 residues. The CDR3 loop is CASSLIRGATGELFF. The CDR3 DNA follows: TGTGCCAGCAGCTTGATCCGGGGGGCCACCGGGGAGCTGTTTTTT.

This clonotype was recorded at least ten times. The J gene is TRBJ1-2, the V gene TRBV6-2 or TRBV6-3, with no clear D. The CDR3 extends over 14 amino acids. Germline lookup yields CDR1 MNHEY and CDR2 SVGEGT. V gave up 10 bases and J gave up 4 bases, with 19 bases separating them. The CDR3: CATSLSVGSYGYTF. The CDR3 DNA is TGTGCCACCTCGCTCTCAGTGGGAAGCTATGGCTACACCTTC.

This clonotype was found a few times. This rearrangement joins TRBV28 to TRBJ2-7; 10 bases map to TRBD2. The CDR3 is made up of 15 amino acids. The junction had 11 bases not matched to a gene; V was cut back by 6 bases and J by 6 bases. Germline CDR1 and CDR2: MDHEN and SYDVKM. The CDR3, as DNA: TGTGCCAGCAGCCTTAGCGGGGGGCCCACTTCCGAGCAGTACTTC. Its protein is CASSLSGGPTSEQYF.

The table lists this clonotype with many counts. The V and J genes are TRBV11-2 and TRBJ1-5; no clear D. CDR1 is SGHAT, CDR2 FQNNGV, per germline. The CDR3 has 13 residues. Trimming removed 4 bases from V and 3 bases from J, with 7 bases in between. In nucleotides, the CDR3 is TGTGCCAGCAGCTCCACCGTCAATCAGCCCCAGCATTTT. Its protein product is CASSSTVNQPQHF.

In its sample, this clonotype was seen many times. The V gene is TRBV29-1, the J gene TRBJ1-1; tentative D call: TRBD1 (5 bases). This CDR3 is built from 11 residues. In germline, CDR1 is SQVTM, CDR2 ANQGSEA. The V end lost 7 bases, the J end lost 2 bases, and 8 bases lay between the germline ends. The DNA of the CDR3 is TGCAGCGCCCGGGACAACACTGAAGCTTTCTTT. It yields the protein CSARDNTEAFF. The complete variable domain, with remaining parts taken from reference TRBV29-1 and TRBJ1-1, reads SAVISQKPSRDICQRGTSLTIQCQVDSQVTMMFWYRQQPGQSLTLIATANQGSEATYESGFVIDKFPISRPNLTFSTLTVSNMSPEDSSIYLCSARDNTEAFFGQGTRLTVV.

V usage is TRBV28 and J usage is TRBJ2-1; TRBD1 agrees at 9 bases. With V trimmed by 8 bases and J by 14 bases, 7 bases remained unmatched. Germline CDR1 is MDHEN and CDR2 is SYDVKM. The CDR3 sequence is 11 residues long. This CDR3 reads CASGDRVAKFF. DNA of the CDR3: TGTGCCAGCGGGGACAGGGTAGCTAAGTTCTTC.

This clonotype has at least ten counts. The V call is TRBV2, the J call TRBJ2-2; 8 bases are a match to TRBD2. This CDR3 region has 12 residues. Unmatched junction bases numbered 5, after V lost 11 bases and J lost 6 bases. CDR1 and CDR2 from the germline V gene are SNHLY and FYNNEI. The CDR3 spells CARGGFAGELFF. The CDR3 DNA reads TGTGCCCGGGGGGGCTTTGCCGGGGAGCTGTTTTTT. The full variable domain, with the rest looked up from reference TRBV2 and TRBJ2-2, is EPEVTQTPSHQVTQMGQEVILRCVPISNHLYFYWYRQILGQKVEFLVSFYNNEISEKSEIFDDQFSVERPDGSNFTLKIRSTKLEDSAMYFCARGGFAGELFFGEGSRLTVL.

Ten or more counts support this clonotype. This chain links TRBV7-6 with TRBJ2-2, with TRBD1 matching 7 bases. Germline-derived CDR1 and CDR2 are SGHVS and FNYEAQ. The CDR3 spans 15 residues. Trimming cost V 3 bases and J 6 bases; bases outside gene matches: 7. The CDR3 loop reads CASSFARQGAGELFF. The CDR3 DNA reads TGTGCCAGCAGCTTCGCCAGACAGGGCGCCGGGGAGCTGTTTTTT.